This T cell receptor beta chain derives from a study of technical replicates of blood from a few donors. TCRdb's table, derived via immunoSEQ multiplex PCR, lists solely in-frame clones and lacks some. The sample records about 64,000 clones, approximately 86% being singletons. The germline gives CDR1 SGDLS, CDR2 YYNGEE. The CDR3 sequence is 15 residues long. V was shortened by 3 bases and J by 0 bases, with 12 bases between the two germline ends. This clone is labeled as medium-sized. The chain employs TRBV9 and TRBJ1-2; weak D call: TRBD1 (6 bases). The TCR originated in a human donor in good health. Some clones in this sample may be carry-over from other donors' samples. The sample consisted of PBMCs. The CDR3 loop reads CASSETGLANYGYTF. The CDR3 DNA reads TGTGCCAGCAGCGAAACAGGGTTAGCTAACTATGGCTACACCTTC.